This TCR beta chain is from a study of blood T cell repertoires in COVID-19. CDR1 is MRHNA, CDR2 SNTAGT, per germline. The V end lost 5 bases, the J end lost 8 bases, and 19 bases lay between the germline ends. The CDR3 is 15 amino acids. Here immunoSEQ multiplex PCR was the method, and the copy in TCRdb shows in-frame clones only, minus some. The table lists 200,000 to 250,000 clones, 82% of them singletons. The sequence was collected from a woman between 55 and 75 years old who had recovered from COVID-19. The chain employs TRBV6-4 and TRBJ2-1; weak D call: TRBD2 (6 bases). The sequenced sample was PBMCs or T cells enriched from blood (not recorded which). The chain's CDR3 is CASSPLAGKRDEQFF. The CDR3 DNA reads TGTGCCAGCAGTCCCCTCGCGGGAAAAAGGGATGAGCAGTTCTTC.